The 20 T cell receptor beta chains presented below share a single source sample, sequenced in a study of cytomegalovirus exposure and HLA in healthy donors. Primers for the PCR totalled 60 Vbeta and 13 Jbeta. Sequenced by immunoSEQ multiplex PCR; TCRdb stores in-frame clones only, minus some. Of 200,000 or so clones in the sample, about 83% were seen once. Sequenced sample: PBMCs. The receptors shown here come from a man aged 35-49 years in good health and CMV-seronegative.

V is TRBV6-5 and J is TRBJ2-7; 9 bases align to TRBD1. The germline gives CDR1 MNHEY, CDR2 SVGAGI. This CDR3 has 15 amino acids. The J segment lost 3 bases and the V segment lost 0 bases, leaving 3 bases of the junction unmatched. The CDR3 DNA reads TGTGCCAGCAGTTACTCGGGACAGGGCTACTACGAGCAGTACTTC. It translates to CASSYSGQGYYEQYF.

The chain combines TRBV5-5 with TRBJ1-6; D gene uncertain. Germline values: CDR1 SGHKS, CDR2 YYEKEE (reference sequence). CDR3 length: 15 amino acids. Trimming took off 2 bases at V and 3 bases at J, with 9 bases between the two ends. The CDR3 region is CASSLVQSYNSPLHF. In DNA form, the CDR3 reads TGTGCCAGCAGCTTAGTACAGAGCTATAATTCACCCCTCCACTTT.

CDR3 in amino acids: CASSSTGGYEQYF. CDR3 coding DNA: TGTGCCAGCAGCTCAACGGGGGGTTACGAGCAGTACTTC. This chain joins TRBV7-8 and TRBJ2-7, with TRBD2 matching 7 bases. This CDR3 has 13 residues. The J segment lost 4 bases and the V segment lost 4 bases, leaving 4 bases of the junction unmatched. Germline V lookup: CDR1 SGHVS, CDR2 FQNEAQ.

The CDR3 protein is CASSYSGTGFSTGELFF. The CDR3 nucleotides are TGCGCCAGCAGCTATTCCGGGACAGGGTTTAGCACCGGGGAGCTGTTTTTT. V is TRBV5-1 and J is TRBJ2-2; 9 bases line up with TRBD1. The germline CDR1 and CDR2 sequences are SGHRS and YFSETQ. After removal of 3 bases from V and 4 bases from J, the junction contained 10 bases not matched to a gene. The CDR3 consists of 17 residues.

The V gene is TRBV10-3, the J gene TRBJ2-2; 9 nucleotides line up with TRBD2. There are 14 residues in the CDR3. Trimming cost V 2 bases and J 6 bases; bases outside gene matches: 1. The germline V gene encodes CDR1 ENHRY and CDR2 SYGVKD. CDR3 in amino acids: CAISEGTSPGELFF. The CDR3 DNA reads as TGTGCCATCAGTGAGGGGACTAGCCCCGGGGAGCTGTTTTTT.

The chain recombines TRBV14 with TRBJ1-2, with 8 bases matching TRBD1. Germline V gene data show CDR1 as SGHDN and CDR2 as FVKESK. The CDR3 extends over 13 amino acids. V was clipped by 7 bases and J by 7 bases; unmatched bases: 8. The CDR3 coding sequence is TGTGCCAGCAACCTTGGACAGGGCCCTGGCTACACCTTC. Encoded protein: CASNLGQGPGYTF.

The chain carries TRBV18 and TRBJ1-1; 8 positions match TRBD1. Germline V lookup: CDR1 KGHSH, CDR2 LQKENI. The CDR3 is 16 residues long. V was clipped by 2 bases and J by 4 bases; unmatched bases: 9. Here the CDR3 reads CASSPLGQGGGTEAFF. In DNA form, the CDR3 reads TGTGCCAGCTCACCATTAGGACAGGGAGGAGGCACTGAAGCTTTCTTT.

The chain couples TRBV5-1 to TRBJ1-2; D is uncertain. This CDR3 contains 13 residues. Trimming stripped 3 bases from V and 1 base from J, with 7 bases between. Germline V gives CDR1 SGHRS, CDR2 YFSETQ. For the CDR3, the DNA is TGCGCCAGCAGCTCTGACATTAACTATGGCTACACCTTC. Its protein is CASSSDINYGYTF. Full variable domain (remainder filled in from reference TRBV5-1 and TRBJ1-2): KAGVTQTPRYLIKTRGQQVTLSCSPISGHRSVSWYQQTPGQGLQFLFEYFSETQRNKGNFPGRFSGRQFSNSRSEMNVSTLELGDSALYLCASSSDINYGYTFGSGTRLTVV.

V and J are TRBV6-5 and TRBJ1-1; the D is unclear. CDR3 length: 12 residues. Germline CDR1 MNHEY, CDR2 SVGAGI. Deletions cut 5 bases from V and 1 base from J, with 5 bases between. The CDR3 loop reads CASSQSNTEAFF. The CDR3 DNA sequence: TGTGCCAGCAGTCAATCGAACACTGAAGCTTTCTTT.

A remark on this clone: The junction departs from germline at one end; a sequencing error may be responsible. Different DNA sequences within this sample yield the same CDR3. The gene calls are TRBV4-1 and TRBJ1-6; weak D call: TRBD1 (6 bases). This CDR3 comprises 16 residues. Germline V lookup: CDR1 MGHRA, CDR2 YSYEKL. CDR3 protein: CASSPSDSKYNSPLHF. In DNA form, the CDR3 reads TGCGCCAGCAGCCCTTCGGACAGTAAATATAATTCCCCCCTCCACTTT.

This clone was found a few times. The chain employs TRBV2 and TRBJ1-1; D ambiguous. The CDR3 runs to 11 residues. Germline V lookup: CDR1 SNHLY, CDR2 FYNNEI. Here the CDR3 DNA reads TGTGCACTAAAGGAAGACGGTGAAGCTTTCTTT. Its translation: CALKEDGEAFF.

CDR3 amino acids: CASRPDRGLHNEQFF. CDR3 bases: TGTGCCAGCAGGCCCGACAGGGGTCTACACAATGAGCAGTTCTTC. V and J are TRBV6-4 and TRBJ2-1, with TRBD1 identical over 8 bases. CDR1 and CDR2 from the germline V gene are MRHNA and SNTAGT. This CDR3 spans 15 amino acids. With 6 bases clipped from V and 5 bases from J, the junction kept 9 bases outside the gene matches.

J is TRBJ2-7 and V is TRBV6-1; maybe TRBD2 (6 bases). CDR1 is MNHNS, CDR2 SASEGT, per germline. The length of the CDR3 is 14 residues. V was trimmed by 4 bases and J by 2 bases, leaving 12 bases between them. The CDR3 protein is CASSGELAPYEQYF. The CDR3 nucleotides are TGTGCCAGCAGTGGAGAACTAGCCCCCTACGAGCAGTACTTC.

Concerning this clone: A read error may explain this, as a much larger clone is one base away. The V call is TRBV11-2, the J call TRBJ2-7; D ambiguous. V dropped 4 bases and J dropped 3 bases, with 4 bases sitting between them. The CDR3 has 11 residues. CDR1 and CDR2 from the germline V gene are SGHAT and FQNNGV. The CDR3 nucleotides are TGTGCCAGCAGCTCCTTCTACGAGCAGTACTTC. This sequence encodes CASSSFYEQYF.

This clone has more than one count but fewer than ten. The chain is built from TRBV4-3 and TRBJ2-2; 8 bases are a match to TRBD2. Germline V lookup: CDR1 LGHNA, CDR2 YSLEER. The CDR3 runs 17 residues. V was pared by 0 bases and J by 5 bases, with 8 bases of the junction left unmatched. The CDR3 loop reads CASSQEVRGGGTGELFF. The CDR3 coding sequence is TGCGCCAGCAGCCAAGAGGTTCGGGGGGGCGGAACCGGGGAGCTGTTTTTT.

The CDR3 DNA reads TGTGCCAGCAGCTTACGGGGGGGCCAACATACGCAGTATTTT. It encodes CASSLRGGQHTQYF. The V and J genes are TRBV7-8 and TRBJ2-3, with 8 bases lining up with TRBD2. The germline CDR1 and CDR2 sequences are SGHVS and FQNEAQ. Trimming removed 2 bases from V and 7 bases from J; junction bases left unmatched: 5. The CDR3 runs to 14 residues. Filled out from reference TRBV7-8 and TRBJ2-3, the complete variable domain reads GAGVSQSPRYKVAKRGQDVALRCDPISGHVSLFWYQQALGQGPEFLTYFQNEAQLDKSGLPSDRFFAERPEGSVSTLKIQRTQQEDSAVYLCASSLRGGQHTQYFGPGTRLTVL.

The chain combines TRBV7-3 with TRBJ1-1; D is uncertain. Germline V lookup: CDR1 SGHTA, CDR2 FQGTGA. The V and J ends lost 8 bases and 1 base respectively, with 11 bases between them. This CDR3 has 13 amino acids. DNA of the CDR3: TGTGCCAGCGGCGACGGGTGGAACACTGAAGCTTTCTTT. It specifies CASGDGWNTEAFF.

The V gene is TRBV4-3, the J gene TRBJ1-2; D gene unclear. The germline V gene has CDR1 LGHNA and CDR2 YSLEER. Trimming took off 0 bases at V and 0 bases at J, with 17 bases between the two ends. There are 18 residues in the CDR3. CDR3 sequence (DNA): TGCGCCAGCAGCCAAGACCCCTCGGGGAGCCTACCTAACTATGGCTACACCTTC. It specifies CASSQDPSGSLPNYGYTF.

This sequence joins TRBV5-6 and TRBJ2-5; possibly TRBD1 for D (6 bases). CDR3 size: 15 residues. The germline V and J ends were trimmed by 5 bases and 5 bases, with 19 bases remaining between them. Germline CDR1 and CDR2: SGHDT and YYEEEE. The DNA of the CDR3 is TGTGCCAGCAGTCAGGTTTCTGGGGGCGGGGAGACCCAGTACTTC. Translation: CASSQVSGGGETQYF.

This rearrangement joins TRBV5-4 to TRBJ1-2, with D perhaps matching TRBD1 (6 bases). CDR1 SGHNT and CDR2 YYREEE come from the germline V gene (reference sequence). The CDR3 has 13 residues. Trimming removed 0 bases at V and 5 bases at J, with 8 bases between. For the CDR3, the DNA is TGTGCCAGCAGCTTGGGGACAGAGTATGGCTACACCTTC. This encodes CASSLGTEYGYTF.